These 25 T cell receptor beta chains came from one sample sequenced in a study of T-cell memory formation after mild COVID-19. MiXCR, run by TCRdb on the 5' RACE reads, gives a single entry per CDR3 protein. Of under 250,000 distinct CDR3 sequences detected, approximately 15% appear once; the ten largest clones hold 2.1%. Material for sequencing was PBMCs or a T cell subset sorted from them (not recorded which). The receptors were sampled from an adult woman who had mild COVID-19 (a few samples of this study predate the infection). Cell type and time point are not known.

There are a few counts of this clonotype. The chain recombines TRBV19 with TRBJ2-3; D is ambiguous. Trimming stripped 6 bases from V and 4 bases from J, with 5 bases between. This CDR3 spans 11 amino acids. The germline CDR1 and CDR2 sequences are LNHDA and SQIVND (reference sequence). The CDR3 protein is CASSTADTQYF. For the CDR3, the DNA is TGTGCCAGTAGCACCGCAGATACGCAGTATTTT.

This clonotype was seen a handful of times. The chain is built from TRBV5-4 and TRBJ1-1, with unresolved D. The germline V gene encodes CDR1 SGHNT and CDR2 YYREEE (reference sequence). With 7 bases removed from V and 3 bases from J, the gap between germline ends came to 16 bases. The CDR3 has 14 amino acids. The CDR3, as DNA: TGTGCCAGCTGGTTGGGTCCCGGGGACACTGAAGCTTTCTTT. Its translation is CASWLGPGDTEAFF.

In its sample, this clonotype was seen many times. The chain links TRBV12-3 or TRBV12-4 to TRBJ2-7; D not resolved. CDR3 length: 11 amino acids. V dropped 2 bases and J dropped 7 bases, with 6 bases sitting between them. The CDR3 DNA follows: TGTGCCAGCAGTTTAAGGAGAGAGCAGTACTTC. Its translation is CASSLRREQYF.

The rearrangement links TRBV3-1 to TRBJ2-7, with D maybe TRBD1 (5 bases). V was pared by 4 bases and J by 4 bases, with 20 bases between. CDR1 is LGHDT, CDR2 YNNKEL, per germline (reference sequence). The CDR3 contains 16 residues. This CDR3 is CASSRTSGARSYEQYF. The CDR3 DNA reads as TGTGCCAGCAGCCGGACATCAGGCGCGAGATCGTACGAGCAGTACTTC.

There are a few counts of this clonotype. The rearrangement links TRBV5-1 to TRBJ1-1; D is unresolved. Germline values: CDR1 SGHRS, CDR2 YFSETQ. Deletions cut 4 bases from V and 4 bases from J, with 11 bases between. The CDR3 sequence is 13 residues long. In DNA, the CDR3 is TGCGCCAGCAGCAGGGAGGCTTCCACTGAAGCTTTCTTT. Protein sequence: CASSREASTEAFF.

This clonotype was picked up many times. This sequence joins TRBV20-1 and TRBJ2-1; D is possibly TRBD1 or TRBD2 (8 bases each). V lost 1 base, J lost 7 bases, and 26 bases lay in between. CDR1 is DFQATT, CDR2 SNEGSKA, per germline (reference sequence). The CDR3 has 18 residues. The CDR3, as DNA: TGCAGTGCTAGAGTTGCAGGGGGCTCAGCGGGAGCTGGGAATGAGCAGTTCTTC. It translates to CSARVAGGSAGAGNEQFF.

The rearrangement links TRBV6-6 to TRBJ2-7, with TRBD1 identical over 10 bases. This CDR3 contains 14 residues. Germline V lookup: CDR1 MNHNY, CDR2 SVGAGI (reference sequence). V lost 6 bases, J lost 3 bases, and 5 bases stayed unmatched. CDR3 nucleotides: TGTGCCAGCAGGATGACAGGGGGCGACTACGAGCAGTACTTC. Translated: CASRMTGGDYEQYF.

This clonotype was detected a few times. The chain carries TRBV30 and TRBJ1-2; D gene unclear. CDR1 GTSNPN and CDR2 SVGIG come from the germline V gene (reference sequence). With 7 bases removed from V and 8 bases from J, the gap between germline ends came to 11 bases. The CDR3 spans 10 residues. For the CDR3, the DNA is TGTGCCTCCCTGGACCCCGGCTACACCTTC. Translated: CASLDPGYTF.

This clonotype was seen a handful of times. DNA of the CDR3: TGTGCCAGCAGCGCTCAGGGTGCCGGAGGTGGGGAGCAGTACTTC. It translates to CASSAQGAGGGEQYF. The chain uses TRBV9 and TRBJ2-7; perhaps D is TRBD1 or TRBD2 (5 bases each). V lost 3 bases and J 7 bases, leaving 20 bases between the germline ends. CDR3 length: 15 amino acids. From germline, CDR1 is SGDLS and CDR2 YYNGEE.

CDR3 amino acids: CATSDPRRGNTEAFF. The CDR3 nucleotides read TGTGCCACCAGTGATCCGCGGAGGGGAAACACTGAAGCTTTCTTT. The chain combines TRBV24-1 with TRBJ1-1, with D perhaps TRBD1 (5 bases). CDR3 length: 15 amino acids. Germline CDR1 reads KGHDR; CDR2 reads SFDVKD. Trimming took 3 bases from V and 2 from J, leaving 12 bases between them.

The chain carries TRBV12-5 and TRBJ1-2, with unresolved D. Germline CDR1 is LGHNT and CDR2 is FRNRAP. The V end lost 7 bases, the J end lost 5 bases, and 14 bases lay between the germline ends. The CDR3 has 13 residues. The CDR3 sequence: CASARVGGYGYTF. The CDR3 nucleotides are TGTGCTAGTGCCAGAGTCGGTGGATATGGCTACACCTTC.

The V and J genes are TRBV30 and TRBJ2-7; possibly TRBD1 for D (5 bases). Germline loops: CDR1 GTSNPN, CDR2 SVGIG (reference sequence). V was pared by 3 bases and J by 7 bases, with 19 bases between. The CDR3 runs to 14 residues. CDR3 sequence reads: CAWRWKRGATEQYF. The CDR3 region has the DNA TGTGCCTGGAGATGGAAAAGGGGTGCTACGGAGCAGTACTTC.

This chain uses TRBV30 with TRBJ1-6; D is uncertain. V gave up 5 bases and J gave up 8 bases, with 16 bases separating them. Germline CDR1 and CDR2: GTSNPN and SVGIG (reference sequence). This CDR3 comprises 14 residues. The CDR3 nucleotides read TGTGCCTGGTCGGCCGGCGAGCGGTATTCACCCCTCCACTTT. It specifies CAWSAGERYSPLHF.

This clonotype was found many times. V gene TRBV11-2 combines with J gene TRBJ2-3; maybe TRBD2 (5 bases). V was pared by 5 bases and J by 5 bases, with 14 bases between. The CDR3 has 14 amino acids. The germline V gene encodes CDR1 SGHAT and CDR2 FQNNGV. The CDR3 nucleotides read TGTGCCAGCAGCCGAAGCATAACTAGAGATACGCAGTATTTT. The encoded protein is CASSRSITRDTQYF. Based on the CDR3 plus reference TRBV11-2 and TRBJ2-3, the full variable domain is EAGVAQSPRYKIIEKRQSVAFWCNPISGHATLYWYQQILGQGPKLLIQFQNNGVVDDSQLPKDRFSAERLKGVDSTLKIQPAKLEDSAVYLCASSRSITRDTQYFGPGTRLTVL.

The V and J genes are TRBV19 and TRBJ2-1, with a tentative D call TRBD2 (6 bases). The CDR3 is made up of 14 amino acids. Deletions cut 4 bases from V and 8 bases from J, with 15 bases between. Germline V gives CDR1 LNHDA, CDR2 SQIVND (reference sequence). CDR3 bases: TGTGCCAGTAGTACCGCAACTAGCCCCTATGAGCAGTTCTTC. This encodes CASSTATSPYEQFF.

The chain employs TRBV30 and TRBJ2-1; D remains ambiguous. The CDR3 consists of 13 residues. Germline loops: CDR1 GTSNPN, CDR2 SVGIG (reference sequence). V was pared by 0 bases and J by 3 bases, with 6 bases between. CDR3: CAWSVYGYNEQFF. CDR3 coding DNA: TGTGCCTGGAGTGTATACGGCTACAATGAGCAGTTCTTC.

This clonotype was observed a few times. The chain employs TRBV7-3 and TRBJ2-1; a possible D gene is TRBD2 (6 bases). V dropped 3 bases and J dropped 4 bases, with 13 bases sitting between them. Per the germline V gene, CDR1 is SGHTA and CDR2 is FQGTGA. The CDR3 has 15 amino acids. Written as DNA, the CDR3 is TGTGCCAGCAGCTTGATGTTAGCGGCTTACAATGAGCAGTTCTTC. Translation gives CASSLMLAAYNEQFF.

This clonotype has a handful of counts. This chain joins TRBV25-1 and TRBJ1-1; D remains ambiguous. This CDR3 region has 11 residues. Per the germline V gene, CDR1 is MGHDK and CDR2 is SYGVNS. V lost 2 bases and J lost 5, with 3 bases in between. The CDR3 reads CASSEGTEAFF. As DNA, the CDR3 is TGTGCCAGCAGTGAAGGAACTGAAGCTTTCTTT. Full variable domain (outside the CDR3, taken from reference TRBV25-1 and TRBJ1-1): EADIYQTPRYLVIGTGKKITLECSQTMGHDKMYWYQQDPGMELHLIHYSYGVNSTEKGDLSSESTVSRIRTEHFPLTLESARPSHTSQYLCASSEGTEAFFGQGTRLTVV.

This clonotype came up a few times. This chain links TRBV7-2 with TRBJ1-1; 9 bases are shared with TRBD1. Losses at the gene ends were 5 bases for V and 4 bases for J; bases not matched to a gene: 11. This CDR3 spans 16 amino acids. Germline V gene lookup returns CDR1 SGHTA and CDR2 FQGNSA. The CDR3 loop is CASSLTPTTGGTEAFF. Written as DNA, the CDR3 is TGTGCCAGCAGCCTCACCCCGACGACAGGGGGCACTGAAGCTTTCTTT.

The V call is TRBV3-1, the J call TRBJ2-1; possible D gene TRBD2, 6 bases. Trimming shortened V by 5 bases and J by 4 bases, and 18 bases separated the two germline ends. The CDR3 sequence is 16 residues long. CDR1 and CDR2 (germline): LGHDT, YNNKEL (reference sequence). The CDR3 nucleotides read TGTGCCAGCAGCGCAAGGAGGTCTAGCGCTTACAATGAGCAGTTCTTC. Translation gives CASSARRSSAYNEQFF.

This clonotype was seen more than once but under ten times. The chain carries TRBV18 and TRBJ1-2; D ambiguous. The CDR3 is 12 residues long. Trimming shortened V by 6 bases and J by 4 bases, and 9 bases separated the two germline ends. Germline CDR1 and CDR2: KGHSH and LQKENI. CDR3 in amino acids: CASSDVIYGYTF. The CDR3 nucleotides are TGTGCCAGCTCCGACGTCATCTATGGCTACACCTTC.

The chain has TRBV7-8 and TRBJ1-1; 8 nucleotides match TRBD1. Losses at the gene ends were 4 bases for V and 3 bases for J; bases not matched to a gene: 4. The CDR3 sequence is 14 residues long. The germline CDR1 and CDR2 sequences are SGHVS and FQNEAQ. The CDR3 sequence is CASSSDRGDTEAFF. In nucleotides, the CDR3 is TGTGCCAGCAGCTCCGACAGGGGAGACACTGAAGCTTTCTTT.

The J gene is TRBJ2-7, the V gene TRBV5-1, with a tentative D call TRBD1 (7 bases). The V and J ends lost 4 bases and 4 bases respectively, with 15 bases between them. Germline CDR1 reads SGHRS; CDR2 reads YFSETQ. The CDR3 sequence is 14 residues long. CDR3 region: CASSIGGGPYEQYF. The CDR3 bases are TGCGCCAGCAGCATTGGAGGGGGCCCTTACGAGCAGTACTTC.

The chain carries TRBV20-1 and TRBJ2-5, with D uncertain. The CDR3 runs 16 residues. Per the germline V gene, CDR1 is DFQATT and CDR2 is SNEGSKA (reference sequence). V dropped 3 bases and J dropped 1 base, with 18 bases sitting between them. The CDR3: CSARLGGTVGQETQYF. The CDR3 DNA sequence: TGCAGTGCTAGGTTGGGCGGCACGGTGGGCCAAGAGACCCAGTACTTC.

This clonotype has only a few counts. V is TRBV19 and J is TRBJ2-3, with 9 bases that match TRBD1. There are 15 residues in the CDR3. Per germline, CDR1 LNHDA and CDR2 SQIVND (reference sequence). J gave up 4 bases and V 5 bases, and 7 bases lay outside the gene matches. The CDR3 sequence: CASSAGTGFADTQYF. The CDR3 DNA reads TGTGCCAGTAGTGCCGGGACAGGGTTCGCAGATACGCAGTATTTT. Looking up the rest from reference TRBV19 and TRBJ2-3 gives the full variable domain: DGGITQSPKYLFRKEGQNVTLSCEQNLNHDAMYWYRQDPGQGLRLIYYSQIVNDFQKGDIAEGYSVSREKKESFPLTVTSAQKNPTAFYLCASSAGTGFADTQYFGPGTRLTVL.